This TCR beta chain appears in the sequencing data of a study of blood T cell repertoires in COVID-19. The CDR3 extends over 14 amino acids. V was clipped by 6 bases and J by 5 bases, with 14 bases between them. Germline V lookup: CDR1 MDHEN, CDR2 SYDVKM. Repertoires were generated with immunoSEQ multiplex PCR, while TCRdb's copy carries only in-frame clones and drops some. The sample lists about 75,000 clones, around 89% occurring once. This TCR was sampled from a woman aged 70-85 years with acute or convalescent COVID-19. The sequencing sample was made of peripheral blood. The chain couples TRBV28 to TRBJ1-5, with a weak D call TRBD1 (5 bases). The DNA for the CDR3 is TGTGCCAGCAGCTCACAGGTCGTTGATCAGCCCCAGCATTTT. This encodes CASSSQVVDQPQHF.